This paragraph covers one TCR beta chain sequence. Its antigen remains unidentified. Assay used: immunoSEQ multiplex PCR; TCRdb lists only in-frame clones, some missing. The table records some 350,000 clones, roughly 70% of them present only once. V lost 5 bases and J 0 bases, leaving 5 bases between the germline ends. The CDR3 has 13 amino acids. Germline CDR1 is ENHRY and CDR2 is SYGVKD. The data were taken from a study of shared clonotypes between healthy human individuals. Points from the study as a whole: Roughly 5% of naive CD4 clonotypes were shared across several donors. Clonotype sharing among donors likely depends on sequencing depth. Larger estimated richness was generally recorded for naive subsets relative to memory subsets.

The TCR sequence derives from a man younger than 40 in good health. The sequencing sample was made of memory CD4+ T cells sorted from blood. Subset: CD45RA-negative fraction. The chain has TRBV10-3 and TRBJ1-3; D gene ambiguous. In DNA, the CDR3 is TGTGCCATCAGTCAGAGCTCTGGAAACACCATATATTTT. Amino acid sequence: CAISQSSGNTIYF.